What follows are 7 T cell receptor beta chains derived from one specimen sequenced in a study of CD8+CD57+ T cells in acquired aplastic anemia. CDR3 and TCR beta VDJ profiling relied on a genomic DNA template. TCRdb processed the reads anew with MiXCR; each CDR3 protein has one entry. This sample carries hundreds of thousands of distinct CDR3 sequences, around 72% of them seen once, and the ten largest clones take 4%. Material for sequencing was sorted CD4+, CD8+, or CD8+CD57+ T cells (not recorded which) from PBMCs. The receptors stem from a human donor in good health, serving as a control.

This clonotype was recorded once. J is TRBJ2-5 and V is TRBV7-2, with D perhaps assigned TRBD1 or TRBD2 (6 bases each). The CDR3 covers 17 residues. V dropped 3 bases and J dropped 2 bases, with 19 bases sitting between them. Germline V gene lookup returns CDR1 SGHTA and CDR2 FQGNSA. The CDR3 DNA is TGTGCCAGCAGCTTCCCGGGGGCTGCCAGCTGGCAAGAGACCCAGTACTTC. Amino acids: CASSFPGAASWQETQYF.

The genes are TRBV9 and TRBJ1-1; 8 positions match TRBD1. The length of the CDR3 is 14 residues. Germline V gene data show CDR1 as SGDLS and CDR2 as YYNGEE. Trimming took 1 base from V and 4 from J; bases not matched to a gene: 3. For the CDR3, the DNA is TGTGCCAGCAGCGTACAGGACAGGGTCACTGAAGCTTTCTTT. This encodes CASSVQDRVTEAFF. The full variable domain, in which reference TRBV9 and TRBJ1-1 provide the parts outside the CDR3, is DSGVTQTPKHLITATGQRVTLRCSPRSGDLSVYWYQQSLDQGLQFLIQYYNGEERAKGNILERFSAQQFPDLHSELNLSSLELGDSALYFCASSVQDRVTEAFFGQGTRLTVV.

As to this clonotype: Since the CDR3 does not end with the conserved phenylalanine or tryptophan, this likely comes from a read error. The DNA is left out, because the CDR3 cannot be placed on it with certainty; the CDR3 is given as TCRdb lists it. CDR3 loop: CASSSSTPVAGNT. The rearrangement joins TRBV7-2 to TRBJ2-5; the D segment call TRBD1 is taken from the table without a DNA check. CDR1 and CDR2 from the germline V gene are SGHTA and FQGNSA. The CDR3 totals 13 residues, both ends included.

This clonotype was seen repeatedly, ten times or more. The genes are TRBV7-9 and TRBJ2-7; D might be TRBD1 (6 bases). This CDR3 spans 14 amino acids. Looked up from germline, CDR1 is SEHNR and CDR2 is FQNEAQ (reference sequence). Between the trimmed V and J ends, which lost 2 bases and 3 bases, there was a span of 11 bases. CDR3 residues: CASSLWDTHYEQYF. CDR3 nucleotide sequence: TGTGCCAGCAGCTTATGGGACACTCACTACGAGCAGTACTTC.

On this clonotype itself: The junction departs from the called germline gene at one end, perhaps through a read error. The rearrangement joins TRBV24-1 to TRBJ1-1, with D hard to call. The CDR3 is 14 residues long. Looked up from germline, CDR1 is KGHDR and CDR2 is SFDVKD. CDR3 bases: TGTGCCAGCAGTGACCCAGGAGTGAGCACCACCGCTTTCTTT. Protein sequence: CASSDPGVSTTAFF.

To note about this clonotype: At one end, the junction sequence differs from germline, possibly due to a read error. The chain combines TRBV7-8 with TRBJ2-7; D remains ambiguous. Germline assignment: CDR1 SGHVS and CDR2 FQNEAQ. There are 15 residues in the CDR3. CDR3 in amino acids: CATSRVRPATGDQYF. The CDR3 DNA follows: TGTGCCACCAGCAGAGTTAGACCCGCGACCGGCGACCAGTACTTC.

The chain recombines TRBV12-3 or TRBV12-4 with TRBJ2-5, with 7 bases identical to TRBD2. The CDR3 extends over 12 amino acids. The junction had 1 base not matched to a gene; V was cut back by 4 bases and J by 5 bases. Here the CDR3 DNA reads TGTGCCAGCAGTTGGGGGGGGGAGACCCAGTACTTC. It translates to CASSWGGETQYF.